A single sample gave rise to the 11 T cell receptor beta chains below, sequenced in a study of OX40 agonist ivuxolimab in advanced cancers. The library was prepared using the immunoSEQ multiplex PCR assay. TCRdb provides this immuneACCESS table in a form limited to in-frame rearrangements. Some clones are lacking; in checked studies, under half of them reflect an unresolved V gene, and why the rest are absent is not known. The sample yields approximately 68,000 clones; around 86% were counted once. The ten largest make up under 0.75% of the sample. Sequenced here: CD4+ or CD8+ T cells sorted from blood, sampled in a trial of the OX40 agonist ivuxolimab. The receptor set was obtained from an adult with an advanced solid tumor such as melanoma, head and neck, liver or kidney cancer.

The chain recombines TRBV9 with TRBJ2-5; unclear D gene. This CDR3 is 14 amino acids long. The V gene's germline CDR1 is SGDLS and CDR2 YYNGEE. The V end lost 0 bases, the J end lost 7 bases, and 13 bases lay between the germline ends. The CDR3 DNA reads TGTGCCAGCAGCGTAGATTACGTAAGCAGGACCCAGTACTTC. This codes for CASSVDYVSRTQYF.

This clone was counted a single time. The chain carries TRBV30 and TRBJ1-5; no reliable D call. The CDR3 has 14 amino acids. The ends were cut back, 0 bases at V and 0 bases at J, with 6 bases in the middle. Germline V gene data show CDR1 as GTSNPN and CDR2 as SVGIG (reference sequence). This CDR3 reads CAWSVGYSNQPQHF. CDR3 in DNA: TGTGCCTGGAGTGTAGGGTATAGCAATCAGCCCCAGCATTTT.

The rearrangement links TRBV7-6 to TRBJ1-1; D uncertain. Germline CDR1 and CDR2: SGHVS and FNYEAQ. V was pared by 1 base and J by 6 bases, with 15 bases between. This CDR3 contains 15 residues. CDR3 DNA: TGTGCCAGCAGCTTAGTCTGGGCCCCCGGGGCTGAAGCTTTCTTT. Its translation is CASSLVWAPGAEAFF.

The V gene is TRBV5-4, the J gene TRBJ2-4, with a tentative D call TRBD1 (6 bases). The V and J ends lost 4 bases and 0 bases respectively, with 14 bases between them. From germline, CDR1 is SGHNT and CDR2 YYREEE (reference sequence). This CDR3 contains 16 residues. In DNA, the CDR3 is TGTGCCAGCAGCCCGGACAGAAGCATAGCCAAAAACATTCAGTACTTC. As protein: CASSPDRSIAKNIQYF. Drawing the rest from reference TRBV5-4 and TRBJ2-4, the complete variable domain is ETGVTQSPTHLIKTRGQQVTLRCSSQSGHNTVSWYQQALGQGPQFIFQYYREEENGRGNFPPRFSGLQFPNYSSELNVNALELDDSALYLCASSPDRSIAKNIQYFGAGTRLSVL.

CDR3 residues: CAWSSPYEQFF. Here the CDR3 DNA reads TGTGCCTGGAGTTCCCCCTATGAGCAGTTCTTC. The chain uses TRBV30 and TRBJ2-1, with D unresolved. Trimming took 2 bases from V and 8 from J, leaving 7 bases between them. The CDR3 consists of 11 residues. The germline V gene encodes CDR1 GTSNPN and CDR2 SVGIG (reference sequence).

The CDR3 DNA sequence: TGTGCCAGCACTCAGGAGGGCCTTCAGCCCCAGCATTTT. Protein product: CASTQEGLQPQHF. The chain uses TRBV6-1 and TRBJ1-5; D is ambiguous. V was cut by 7 bases and J by 6 bases, with 13 bases left in between. Per the germline V gene, CDR1 is MNHNS and CDR2 is SASEGT. The CDR3 is 13 amino acids.

The CDR3 sequence is CASSLISGIEKLFF. CDR3 DNA sequence: TGTGCCAGCTCACTGATCTCCGGGATAGAAAAACTGTTTTTT. The chain has TRBV18 and TRBJ1-4; D is undetermined. Trimming stripped 4 bases from V and 8 bases from J, with 14 bases between. Germline CDR1 is KGHSH and CDR2 is LQKENI. The CDR3 length is 14 residues.

The CDR3 DNA reads TGCGCCAGCAGATTCACAGGGGTGTCTAATGAAAAACTGTTTTTT. Translated: CASRFTGVSNEKLFF. The rearrangement links TRBV5-1 to TRBJ1-4; 7 nucleotides agree with TRBD1. This CDR3 is built from 15 residues. Trimming took 5 bases from V and 3 from J; bases not matched to a gene: 7. CDR1 is SGHRS, CDR2 YFSETQ, per germline.

This clone has just one count. The chain employs TRBV15 and TRBJ1-3; tentatively, D is TRBD1 (5 bases). CDR1 and CDR2 from the germline V gene are LNHNV and YYDKDF (reference sequence). Trimming shortened V by 0 bases and J by 0 bases, and 9 bases separated the two germline ends. The CDR3 sequence is 16 residues long. The CDR3 nucleotides read TGTGCCACCAGCAGAGATCGGGGGATCTCTGGAAACACCATATATTTT. It specifies CATSRDRGISGNTIYF.

The chain carries TRBV6-5 and TRBJ1-2, with 7 nucleotides matching TRBD1. Germline V gene data show CDR1 as MNHEY and CDR2 as SVGAGI. The trim removed 10 bases at V and 2 bases at J, leaving 13 bases unmatched. The CDR3 length is 15 residues. In nucleotides, the CDR3 is TGTGCCACCCTAAAGGCAGGGGGGGCCAACTATGGCTACACCTTC. Translation gives CATLKAGGANYGYTF.

The chain has TRBV7-2 and TRBJ1-5; D call uncertain. V dropped 5 bases and J dropped 7 bases, with 9 bases sitting between them. The CDR3 is 12 residues long. The germline V gene has CDR1 SGHTA and CDR2 FQGNSA. The CDR3 nucleotides are TGTGCCAGCAGCCTGCTGGGGCAGCCCCAGCATTTT. It is translated as CASSLLGQPQHF.